This TCR beta chain emerged from a study of beta chain features in type 1 diabetes. Study findings and constraints: TCRB CDR3s from Type 1 diabetes patients were moderately but significantly shorter in all four CD4+ subsets.

V was shortened by 0 bases and J by 5 bases, with 10 bases between the two germline ends. The CDR3 contains 14 residues. CDR1 and CDR2 (germline): SGHRS, YFSETQ. Purity of each sorted population was above 98%. Points on this clone: The antigen is not known.

Since all of the isolated RNA was reverse transcribed, expressed TCRB transcripts were what got sequenced. Clones were sequenced by immunoSEQ multiplex PCR, and TCRdb holds only the in-frame ones, with some missing. This repertoire shows about 710,000 clones, over 13% found once; its top ten account for roughly 0.04%. The specimen sequenced was naive CD4+ T cells from blood. The source is a man aged 18 to 29 with type 1 diabetes. The chain employs TRBV5-1 and TRBJ2-3; D remains unclear. In DNA form, the CDR3 reads TGCGCCAGCAGCTTGGCCACATGGGGAGATACGCAGTATTTT. Translated, it gives CASSLATWGDTQYF.